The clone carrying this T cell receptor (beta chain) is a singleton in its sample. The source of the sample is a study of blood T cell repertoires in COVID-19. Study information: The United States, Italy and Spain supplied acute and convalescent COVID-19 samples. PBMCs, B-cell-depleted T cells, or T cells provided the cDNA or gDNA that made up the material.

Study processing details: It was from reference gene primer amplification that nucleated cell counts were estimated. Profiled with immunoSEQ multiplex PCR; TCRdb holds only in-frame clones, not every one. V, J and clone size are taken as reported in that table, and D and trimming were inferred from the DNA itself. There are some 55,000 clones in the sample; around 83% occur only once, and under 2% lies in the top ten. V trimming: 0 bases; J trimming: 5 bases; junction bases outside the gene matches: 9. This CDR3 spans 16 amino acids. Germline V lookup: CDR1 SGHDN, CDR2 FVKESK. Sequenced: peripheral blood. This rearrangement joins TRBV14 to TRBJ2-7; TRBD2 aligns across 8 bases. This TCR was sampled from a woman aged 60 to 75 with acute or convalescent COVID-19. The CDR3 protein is CASSQDTLAGLHEQYF. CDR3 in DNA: TGTGCCAGCAGCCAAGACACGCTAGCGGGTTTACACGAGCAGTACTTC.